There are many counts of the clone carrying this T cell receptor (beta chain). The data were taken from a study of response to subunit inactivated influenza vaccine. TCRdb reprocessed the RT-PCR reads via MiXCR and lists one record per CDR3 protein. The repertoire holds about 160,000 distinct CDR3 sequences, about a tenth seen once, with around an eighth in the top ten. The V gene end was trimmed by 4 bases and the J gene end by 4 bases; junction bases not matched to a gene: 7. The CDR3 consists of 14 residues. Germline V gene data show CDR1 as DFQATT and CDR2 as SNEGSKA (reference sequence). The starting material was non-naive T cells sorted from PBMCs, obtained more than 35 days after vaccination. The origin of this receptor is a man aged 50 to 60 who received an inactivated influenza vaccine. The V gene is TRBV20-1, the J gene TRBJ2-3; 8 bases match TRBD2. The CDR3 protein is CSAKTSVPPDTQYF. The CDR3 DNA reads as TGCAGTGCTAAGACTAGCGTCCCCCCAGATACGCAGTATTTT.